Listed below are T cell receptor beta chains from one sample, sequenced in a study of blood T cells in healthy people across ages. TCRdb ran MiXCR on the 5' RACE reads and lists one entry per CDR3 protein. This repertoire shows fewer than 800,000 distinct CDR3 sequences, around 25% found once; its top ten account for 9.4%. These same records also appear under a second study, on T cells of mothers and their children.

Material for sequencing was blood. The receptors stem from a boy between 10 and 17 years old in good health. Each CDR3 is given without its conserved first and last residue. Fields, in order: V gene, CDR3 protein.

TRBV7-6 ASSLRFAGVPQTQY
TRBV12-3/TRBV12-4 ASSLRLAANEQF
TRBV5-1 ASSLIVTGELF
TRBV6-1 ASSAVQGGNYGYT
TRBV29-1 SGVAGGTDTQY
TRBV28 ASSSSGGRGTEAF
TRBV27 ASRPRRTGNQPQH
TRBV4-1 ASSQDQASGELF
TRBV20-1 SALTASSGNTIY
TRBV7-2 ASSFEGGTQY
TRBV7-8 ASSLRPSGGPDNEQF
TRBV10-3 AISESTVVAVGYEQY
TRBV5-1 ARGRTQY
TRBV11-1 ASSPRTSGRPQETQY
TRBV29-1 SVSGTDGYTDTQY
TRBV29-1 SVCKGTVSYNEQF
TRBV4-1 ASSLTGARSYEQY
TRBV20-1 SARDNNNAKNIQY
TRBV14 ASSHFDSPTGELF
TRBV29-1 SVDPGSNQPQH
TRBV4-1 ASSSYREGEKLF
TRBV7-9 ASSFGSETQY
TRBV9 ASSVGPGKGGEKLF
TRBV7-2 ASSLADNQPERGGKETQY
TRBV24-1 ATSEVGQETQY
TRBV7-2 ASSYPPYEQY
TRBV6-6 ASSLLRITDTQY
TRBV11-2 ASSSSNSGELF
TRBV2 ASSADRGDGYT
TRBV27 ASSLSVDRVAGELF
TRBV28 TSSPTGSGNTIY
TRBV29-1 SVFQGAETQY
TRBV15 ATSREGVTNEKLF
TRBV4-2 ASSLPGTAETQY
TRBV7-8 ASSFAAGINEKLF
TRBV5-1 ASSREGVGEKLF
TRBV11-2 ASSYSLTGILPYEQY
TRBV5-6 ASSGFGATGN
TRBV20-1 SARPGQTTNYEQY
TRBV5-1 ASSLGPGGPDEQF
TRBV7-6 ASSLAEGGYYEQY
TRBV24-1 ATSDAREGETQY
TRBV7-8 ASSPGGGPRVNEQF
TRBV21-1 ATSRPTYEQY
TRBV28 ASSTPGQENSYEQY
TRBV20-1 SARQGHKNTEAF
TRBV7-9 ASSWGTSGFSYEQY
TRBV9 ASSPPGAFSYEQY
TRBV20-1 SASPGAVDGYT
TRBV20-1 SGQNIRSSYEQY